This T cell receptor beta chain derives from a study of brain T cells in children with intractable seizures. Study-wide results and limits: Clones missing pre-surgery may reflect undersampling of that blood sample. Top 50 brain clonotypes included both public and private clones.

The sequenced cases were selected for having the highest brain T cell transcript signatures. Sequenced by immunoSEQ multiplex PCR; TCRdb stores in-frame clones only, minus some. There are about 2,500 clones in the sample; 84% occur only once, and roughly a tenth lies in the top ten. The CDR3 is made up of 11 amino acids. The germline CDR1 and CDR2 sequences are DFQATT and SNEGSKA (reference sequence). Between the trimmed V and J ends, which lost 3 bases and 3 bases, there was a span of 4 bases. A word on this clone: Its antigen is unknown.

This sequence was found in a boy younger than two with hemimegalencephaly and intractable seizures. The chain has TRBV20-1 and TRBJ2-3, with no clear D. The input for sequencing was resected brain tissue, taken at surgery. CDR3: CSASLTDTQYF. The DNA for the CDR3 is TGCAGTGCTAGCCTAACAGATACGCAGTATTTT.